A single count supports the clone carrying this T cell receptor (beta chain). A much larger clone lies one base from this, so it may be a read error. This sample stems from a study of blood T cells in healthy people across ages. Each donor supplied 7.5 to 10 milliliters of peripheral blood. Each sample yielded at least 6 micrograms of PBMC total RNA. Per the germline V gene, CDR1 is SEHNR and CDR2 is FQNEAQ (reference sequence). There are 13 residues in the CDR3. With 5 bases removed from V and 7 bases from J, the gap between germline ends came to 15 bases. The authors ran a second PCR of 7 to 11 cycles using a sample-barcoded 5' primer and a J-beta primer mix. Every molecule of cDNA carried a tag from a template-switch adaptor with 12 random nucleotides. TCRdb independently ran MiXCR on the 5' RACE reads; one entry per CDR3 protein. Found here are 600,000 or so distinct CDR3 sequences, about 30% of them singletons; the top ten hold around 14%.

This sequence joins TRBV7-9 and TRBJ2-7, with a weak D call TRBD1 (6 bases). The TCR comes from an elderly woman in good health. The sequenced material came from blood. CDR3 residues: CASSDIRGNEQYF. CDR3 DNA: TGTGCCAGCAGCGACATCAGGGGCAATGAGCAGTACTTC.